This is a list of T cell receptor beta chains from one sample in a study of blood T cell repertoires in COVID-19. The repertoire was sequenced with immunoSEQ multiplex PCR; TCRdb's copy has only in-frame clones and lacks some. Altogether some 370,000 clones are present, around 89% being singletons, with the ten largest covering 0.95% to 1.5%. The sequenced sample was peripheral blood. The receptors originated from a man aged 35 to 55 with acute or convalescent COVID-19. Both conserved end residues are part of each CDR3. The order of the fields is J gene, D gene, clone size, V gene, CDR3 protein, CDR3 DNA. D genes are given only for firm matches. The listing skips clone size in some rows; elsewhere it reads once, few, many or a size class.

>TRBJ1-5|TRBD1|.|TRBV7-9
CASSLSTTGGSQPQHF
TGTGCCAGCAGCTTATCGACGACAGGGGGCTCGCAGCCCCAGCATTTT
>TRBJ1-5|.|.|TRBV24-1
CATSDTGDHQPQHF
TGTGCCACCAGTGACACAGGTGATCATCAGCCCCAGCATTTT
>TRBJ2-7|.|.|TRBV29-1
CSVERLLSYEQYF
TGCAGCGTTGAGAGACTTCTCTCCTACGAGCAGTACTTC
>TRBJ1-1|.|few|TRBV7-3
CASSSQGRTEAFF
TGTGCCAGCAGCTCCCAGGGAAGGACTGAAGCTTTCTTT
>TRBJ2-7|TRBD2|once|TRBV7-2
CASSPMASGGTSYEQYF
TGTGCCAGCAGCCCGATGGCTAGCGGGGGGACCTCCTACGAGCAGTACTTC
>TRBJ1-5|.|.|TRBV5-1
CASTVLPGNQPQHF
TGCGCCAGCACGGTCTTACCGGGGAATCAGCCCCAGCATTTT
>TRBJ2-7|.|.|TRBV4-3
CASSQFRQGHEQYF
TGCGCCAGCAGCCAATTCCGCCAGGGCCACGAGCAGTACTTC
>TRBJ1-5|.|.|TRBV21-1
CASSKKRRGRQGVQPQHF
TGTGCCAGCAGCAAAAAAAGAAGGGGGAGACAGGGTGTTCAGCCCCAGCATTTT
>TRBJ2-3|TRBD2|.|TRBV6-2/TRBV6-3
CASSYSASGGHDTQYF
TGTGCCAGCAGTTACTCGGCTAGCGGGGGCCACGATACGCAGTATTTT
>TRBJ2-7|.|.|TRBV2
CASSESLLSSYEQYF
TGTGCCAGCAGTGAATCTTTGCTGAGCTCCTACGAGCAGTACTTC
>TRBJ2-7|TRBD1|.|TRBV5-4
CASSPTGTGVMEGLYEQYF
TGTGCCAGCAGCCCTACCGGGACAGGGGTTATGGAGGGCCTATACGAGCAGTACTTC
>TRBJ1-5|.|.|TRBV6-1
CASSDSWGGQPQHF
TGTGCCAGCAGTGATAGTTGGGGGGGACAGCCCCAGCATTTT
>TRBJ1-6|.|.|TRBV28
CASSLRAGAYNSPLHF
TGTGCCAGCAGTTTAAGGGCAGGGGCCTATAATTCACCCCTCCACTTT
>TRBJ2-1|TRBD2|once|TRBV9
CASSVGSSGFYNEQFF
TGTGCCAGCAGCGTAGGCAGTAGCGGGTTCTACAATGAGCAGTTCTTC
>TRBJ1-3|.|.|TRBV5-1
CASSLAGRGNTIYF
TGCGCCAGCAGCTTGGCTGGGCGCGGAAACACCATATATTTT
>TRBJ1-2|.|.|TRBV30
CAWSPLLGYTF
TGTGCCTGGAGTCCGTTACTCGGCTACACCTTC
>TRBJ1-4|.|.|TRBV12-3/TRBV12-4
CASSWTSEKLFF
TGTGCCAGCAGCTGGACTAGTGAAAAACTGTTTTTT
>TRBJ1-6|TRBD1|few|TRBV30
CAWSFGQGTPSPLHF
TGTGCCTGGAGCTTCGGACAGGGGACGCCTTCACCCCTCCACTTT
>TRBJ1-2|TRBD1|.|TRBV5-4
CASSPGGTGGKIITF
TGTGCCAGCAGCCCAGGGGGGACAGGGGGAAAGATAATCACCTTC
>TRBJ1-2|.|.|TRBV6-6
CASSPHEAGYTF
TGTGCCAGCAGCCCCCATGAGGCTGGCTACACCTTC
>TRBJ2-3|TRBD2|.|TRBV9
CASSVVPVGGTDTQYF
TGTGCCAGCAGCGTCGTACCCGTGGGGGGGACAGATACGCAGTATTTT
>TRBJ1-2|TRBD1|.|TRBV6-5
CASRRGQGDYGYTF
TGTGCCAGCAGGAGGGGACAGGGGGACTATGGCTACACCTTC
>TRBJ2-1|.|.|TRBV6-5
CASSFGRLSSYNEQFF
TGTGCCAGCAGTTTTGGAAGACTGAGCTCCTACAATGAGCAGTTCTTC
>TRBJ1-2|.|.|TRBV5-1
CASSPSPEQGISGYTF
TGCGCCAGCAGCCCCAGCCCGGAGCAGGGAATCAGCGGCTACACCTTC
>TRBJ1-6|TRBD1|.|TRBV7-2
CASSRGQAGNSPLHF
TGTGCCAGCAGCCGGGGACAGGCAGGGAATTCACCCCTCCACTTT
>TRBJ1-6|.|.|TRBV5-4
CASSEDTFSSYNSPLHF
TGTGCCAGCAGCGAAGACACCTTTAGCTCCTATAATTCACCCCTCCACTTT
>TRBJ1-2|TRBD1|.|TRBV15
CATSRLGTGDNYGYTF
TGTGCCACCAGCAGATTGGGGACAGGCGATAACTATGGCTACACCTTC
>TRBJ2-3|.|once|TRBV11-2
CASSTLMGEINTDTQYF
TGTGCCAGCAGCACGCTTATGGGAGAGATAAACACAGATACGCAGTATTTT
>TRBJ1-5|.|.|TRBV27
CASSPNAVLRIYSNQPQHF
TGTGCCAGCAGCCCTAACGCCGTGCTTCGCATCTATAGCAATCAGCCCCAGCATTTT
>TRBJ2-1|.|.|TRBV6-2/TRBV6-3
CASSGGSLYNEQFF
TGTGCCAGCAGCGGAGGGTCCCTCTACAATGAGCAGTTCTTC
>TRBJ2-3|TRBD1|.|TRBV27
CASSLSGGQGDYTQYF
TGTGCCAGCAGTTTATCGGGGGGACAGGGGGATTATACGCAGTATTTT
>TRBJ2-1|TRBD2|.|TRBV7-9
CASSRLAGVVNEQFF
TGTGCCAGCAGCCGCCTAGCGGGAGTTGTAAATGAGCAGTTCTTC
>TRBJ2-1|TRBD2|.|TRBV6-2/TRBV6-3
CASSLGLAGYNEQFF
TGTGCCAGCAGTTTGGGGCTAGCGGGGTACAATGAGCAGTTCTTC
>TRBJ1-3|TRBD1|.|TRBV7-8
CASSTDRERTGNTIYF
TGTGCCAGCAGCACAGACAGGGAACGTACTGGAAACACCATATATTTT
>TRBJ2-1|TRBD2|once|TRBV30
CAWSGVAGGHINEQFF
TGTGCCTGGAGTGGGGTAGCGGGGGGGCATATAAATGAGCAGTTCTTC
>TRBJ2-7|TRBD1|once|TRBV7-9
CASSPRDRVEQYF
TGTGCCAGCAGCCCAAGAGACAGGGTCGAGCAGTACTTC
>TRBJ1-2|TRBD1|.|TRBV5-4
CASSSSRDRSHNYGYTF
TGTGCCAGCAGCTCGTCCCGGGACAGGAGCCATAACTATGGCTACACCTTC
>TRBJ2-2|TRBD1|.|TRBV10-2
CASSRRGQDHSNTGELFF
TGCGCCAGCAGCCGAAGAGGACAGGATCATTCGAACACCGGGGAGCTGTTTTTT
>TRBJ2-1|TRBD2|.|TRBV28
CASSARLAAYYNEQFF
TGTGCCAGCAGTGCTAGACTAGCGGCCTACTACAATGAGCAGTTCTTC
>TRBJ2-3|.|.|TRBV10-1
CASSAVRQAGDTQYF
TGCGCCAGCAGTGCGGTCAGACAGGCAGGAGATACGCAGTATTTT
>TRBJ1-1|TRBD1|.|TRBV5-5
CASSVRDRNTEAFF
TGTGCCAGCAGCGTACGGGACAGAAACACTGAAGCTTTCTTT
>TRBJ2-7|.|.|TRBV30
CAWNQGGYEQYF
TGTGCCTGGAACCAGGGGGGATACGAGCAGTACTTC
>TRBJ1-5|TRBD1|.|TRBV27
CASSSDRGRGPQHF
TGTGCCAGCAGTTCGGACAGGGGGCGAGGGCCCCAGCATTTT
>TRBJ1-5|.|.|TRBV27
CASSLVSGGNQPQHF
TGTGCCAGCAGTTTAGTTTCGGGAGGCAATCAGCCCCAGCATTTT
>TRBJ2-7|TRBD1|.|TRBV12-3/TRBV12-4
CASSRDSVYEQYF
TGTGCCAGCAGTAGGGACAGCGTCTACGAGCAGTACTTC
>TRBJ1-1|.|.|TRBV28
CASSLTIPEAFF
TGTGCCAGCAGTTTGACAATACCTGAAGCTTTCTTT
>TRBJ1-1|.|.|TRBV4-2
CASRGVRGTEAFF
TGTGCCAGCAGGGGGGTCAGGGGCACTGAAGCTTTCTTT
>TRBJ1-1|TRBD1|.|TRBV28
CATTVYTGGSPEAFF
TGTGCCACCACAGTTTACACAGGGGGCTCGCCTGAAGCTTTCTTT
>TRBJ2-7|.|.|TRBV27
CASSFSGASGYYEQYF
TGTGCCAGCAGTTTTTCAGGGGCTTCAGGATACTACGAGCAGTACTTC
>TRBJ2-7|.|.|TRBV27
CASSFADSSYEQYF
TGTGCCAGCAGTTTCGCGGACTCTTCCTACGAGCAGTACTTC
>TRBJ2-7|.|few|TRBV5-1
CASSGDRIKEYF
TGCGCCAGCAGCGGAGACAGGATTAAGGAGTACTTC
>TRBJ1-4|.|.|TRBV9
CASSLDSGAREKLFF
TGTGCCAGCAGCCTGGACTCAGGTGCCCGTGAAAAACTGTTTTTT
>TRBJ2-1|.|.|TRBV5-1
CASSGGGFSYNEQFF
TGCGCCAGCAGCGGCGGCGGGTTCTCCTACAATGAGCAGTTCTTC
>TRBJ2-1|.|.|TRBV2
CASSAGYNEQFF
TGTGCCAGCAGTGCAGGGTACAATGAGCAGTTCTTC
>TRBJ2-1|TRBD1|.|TRBV28
CASSFRERGHNEQFF
TGTGCCAGCAGTTTCCGAGAGAGGGGGCACAATGAGCAGTTCTTC